These T cell receptor beta chains were read from a single sample in a study of cytomegalovirus exposure and HLA in healthy donors. Sequencing was performed with immunoSEQ multiplex PCR; in TCRdb, only in-frame clones are kept and a portion is missing. The sample has under 200,000 clones, 75% seen once; the top ten hold less than 5.5%. Sequencing used PBMCs. These TCRs come from a male donor in good health and CMV-seronegative. CDR3s include the opening cysteine and the closing phenylalanine or tryptophan. Each record gives: clone size, J gene, V gene, D gene, CDR3 protein, CDR3 DNA. D genes are given only for firm matches. Clone size appears in some rows only: once, few, many, or a class for an expanded clone.

.,TRBJ2-1,TRBV12-5,.,CASGIASFGVHEQFF,TGTGCTAGTGGTATCGCTAGCTTCGGGGTCCATGAGCAGTTCTTC
.,TRBJ1-6,TRBV9,.,CASSVVDSQNSPLHF,TGTGCCAGCAGCGTAGTGGACAGCCAAAATTCACCCCTCCACTTT
.,TRBJ1-2,TRBV5-6,TRBD1,CASSLLPGTGGESGGYTF,TGTGCCAGCAGCTTACTCCCCGGGACAGGGGGCGAAAGTGGTGGCTACACCTTC
few,TRBJ1-1,TRBV7-3,.,CASSPRMNTEAFF,TGTGCCAGCAGCCCCAGAATGAACACTGAAGCTTTCTTT
.,TRBJ2-7,TRBV6-1,TRBD1,CASSGRQGIPAEQYF,TGTGCCAGCAGTGGAAGACAGGGGATACCTGCCGAGCAGTACTTC
.,TRBJ2-7,TRBV15,.,CATREQGYEQYF,TGTGCCACCAGGGAACAGGGATACGAGCAGTACTTC
.,TRBJ2-1,TRBV5-4,TRBD1,CASSQQGANEQFF,TGTGCCAGCAGCCAGCAGGGGGCCAATGAGCAGTTCTTC
.,TRBJ1-3,TRBV5-1,.,CASSFGQQFSGNTIYF,TGCGCCAGCAGCTTTGGGCAGCAATTCTCTGGAAACACCATATATTTT
few,TRBJ2-2,TRBV6-1,.,CASSVTGELFF,TGTGCCAGCAGTGTAACCGGGGAGCTGTTTTTT
.,TRBJ2-1,TRBV27,.,CASSLTGNNEQFF,TGTGCCAGCAGTTTAACAGGAAACAATGAGCAGTTCTTC
.,TRBJ1-1,TRBV5-6,TRBD1,CASSWRTGSIWNTEAFF,TGTGCCAGCAGCTGGAGGACAGGTAGTATATGGAACACTGAAGCTTTCTTT
many,TRBJ2-1,TRBV7-2,TRBD2,CASSLGTSGVNEQFF,TGTGCCAGCAGCTTAGGGACTAGCGGGGTTAATGAGCAGTTCTTC
few,TRBJ2-2,TRBV7-3,.,CASSLSHGELFF,TGTGCCAGCAGCTTATCACACGGGGAGCTGTTTTTT
.,TRBJ2-1,TRBV10-3,TRBD2,CAISESGPSGDNEQFF,TGTGCCATCAGTGAGTCCGGTCCTAGCGGGGACAATGAGCAGTTCTTC
.,TRBJ1-2,TRBV5-1,TRBD1,CASSWTGDNYGYTF,TGCGCCAGCAGCTGGACAGGGGATAACTATGGCTACACCTTC
.,TRBJ1-1,TRBV11-1,TRBD1,CASSQGQGWTEAFF,TGTGCCAGCAGCCAGGGACAGGGGTGGACTGAAGCTTTCTTT
once,TRBJ2-3,TRBV2,.,CASGSTGTSTDTQYF,TGTGCCAGCGGTTCAACCGGGACTAGCACAGATACGCAGTATTTT
.,TRBJ2-1,TRBV4-2,.,CASRDLASSSYNEQFF,TGTGCCAGCAGGGACTTAGCGTCAAGCTCCTACAATGAGCAGTTCTTC
once,TRBJ2-5,TRBV2,.,CASRQETETQYF,TGTGCCAGCAGACAGGAGACGGAGACCCAGTACTTC
.,TRBJ1-1,TRBV10-3,.,CATQRGIEAFF,TGTGCCACCCAGCGGGGGATTGAAGCTTTCTTT
.,TRBJ1-2,TRBV7-2,.,CASSPNGGFGYTF,TGTGCCAGCAGCCCCAATGGGGGGTTTGGCTACACCTTC
.,TRBJ2-7,TRBV7-9,TRBD2,CASSLLGTSGSYEQYF,TGTGCCAGCAGCTTATTAGGGACTAGCGGGAGCTACGAGCAGTACTTC
.,TRBJ1-5,TRBV19,TRBD1,CASSARAGGRDQPQHF,TGTGCCAGTAGTGCCCGGGCAGGGGGACGGGATCAGCCCCAGCATTTT
.,TRBJ2-3,TRBV7-2,.,CASSLVRDTQYF,TGTGCCAGCAGCTTAGTTCGGGATACGCAGTATTTT
once,TRBJ2-1,TRBV2,TRBD1,CASRAGGYNEQFF,TGTGCCAGCAGAGCAGGGGGATACAATGAGCAGTTCTTC
.,TRBJ1-1,TRBV9,TRBD1,CASSPTIDNRGAFF,TGTGCCAGCAGCCCCACGATTGATAACAGGGGGGCTTTCTTT
.,TRBJ1-6,TRBV19,TRBD1,CASSMTGGGSPLHF,TGTGCCAGTAGTATGACAGGGGGCGGTTCACCCCTCCACTTT
once,TRBJ2-3,TRBV7-3,.,CASSFGLSTTDTQYF,TGTGCCAGCAGCTTTGGGCTTTCGACGACAGATACGCAGTATTTT
.,TRBJ2-1,TRBV7-2,TRBD2,CASSLDGQTSGHEQFF,TGTGCCAGCAGCTTAGATGGCCAGACTAGCGGCCATGAGCAGTTCTTC
.,TRBJ2-6,TRBV5-1,.,CASSPGHASSGANVLTF,TGCGCCAGCAGTCCGGGACACGCCTCCTCTGGGGCCAACGTCCTGACTTTC